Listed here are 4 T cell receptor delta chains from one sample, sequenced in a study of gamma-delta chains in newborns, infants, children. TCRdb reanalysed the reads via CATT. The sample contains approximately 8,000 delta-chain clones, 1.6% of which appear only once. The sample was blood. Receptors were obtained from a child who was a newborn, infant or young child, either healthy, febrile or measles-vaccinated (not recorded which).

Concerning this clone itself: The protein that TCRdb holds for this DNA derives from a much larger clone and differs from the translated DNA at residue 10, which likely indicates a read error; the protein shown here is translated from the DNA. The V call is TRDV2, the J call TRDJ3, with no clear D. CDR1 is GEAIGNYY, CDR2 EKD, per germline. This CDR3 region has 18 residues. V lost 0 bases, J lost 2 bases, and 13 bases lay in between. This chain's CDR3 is CACDTVAGSPWDTRQMFF. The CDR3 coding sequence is TGTGCCTGTGACACCGTTGCGGGAAGCCCCTGGGACACCCGACAGATGTTTTTC.

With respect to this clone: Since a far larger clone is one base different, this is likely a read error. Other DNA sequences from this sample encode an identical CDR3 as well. CDR3 DNA: TGTGCCTGCGACACCTGCGCTGGGGGAGACTACACCGATAAACTCATCTTT. Its protein product is CACDTCAGGDYTDKLIF. This chain uses TRDV2 with TRDJ1; TRDD3 matches 8 bases. Germline V gene sequence: CDR1 GEAIGNYY, CDR2 EKD. The CDR3 is 17 residues long.

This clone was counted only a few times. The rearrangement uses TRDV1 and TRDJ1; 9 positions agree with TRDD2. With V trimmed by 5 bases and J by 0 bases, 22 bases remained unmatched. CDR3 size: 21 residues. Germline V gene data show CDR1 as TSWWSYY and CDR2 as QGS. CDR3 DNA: TGTGCTCTTGGGAAAGGCCTTCCTACAGGCCTGGGGGCTCCGTACACCGATAAACTCATCTTT. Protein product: CALGKGLPTGLGAPYTDKLIF.

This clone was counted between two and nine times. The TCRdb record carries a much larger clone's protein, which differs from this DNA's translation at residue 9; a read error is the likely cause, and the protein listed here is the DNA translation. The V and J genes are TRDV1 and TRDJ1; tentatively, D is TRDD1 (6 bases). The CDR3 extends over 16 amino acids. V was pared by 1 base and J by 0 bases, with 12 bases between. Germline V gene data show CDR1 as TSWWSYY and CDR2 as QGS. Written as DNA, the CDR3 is TGTGCTCTTGGGGAACGAAAAATAGGGGACACCGATAAACTCATCTTT. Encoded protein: CALGERKIGDTDKLIF.